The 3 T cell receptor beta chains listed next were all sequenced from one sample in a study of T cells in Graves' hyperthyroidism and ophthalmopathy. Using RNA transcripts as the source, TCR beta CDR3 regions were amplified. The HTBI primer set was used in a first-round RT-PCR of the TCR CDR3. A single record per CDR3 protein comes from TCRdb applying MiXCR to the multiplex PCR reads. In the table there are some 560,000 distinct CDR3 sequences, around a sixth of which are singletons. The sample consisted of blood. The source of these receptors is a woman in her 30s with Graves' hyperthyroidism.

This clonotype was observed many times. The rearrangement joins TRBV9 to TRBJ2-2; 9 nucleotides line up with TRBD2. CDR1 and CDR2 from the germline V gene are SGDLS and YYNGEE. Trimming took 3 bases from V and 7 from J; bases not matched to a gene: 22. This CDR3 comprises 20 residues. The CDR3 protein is CASSASQRGQREARDGELFF. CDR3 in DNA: TGTGCCAGCAGCGCCAGTCAGCGGGGACAGCGGGAGGCGAGGGACGGGGAGCTGTTTTTT. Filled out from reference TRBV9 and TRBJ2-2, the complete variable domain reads DSGVTQTPKHLITATGQRVTLRCSPRSGDLSVYWYQQSLDQGLQFLIQYYNGEERAKGNILERFSAQQFPDLHSELNLSSLELGDSALYFCASSASQRGQREARDGELFFGEGSRLTVL.

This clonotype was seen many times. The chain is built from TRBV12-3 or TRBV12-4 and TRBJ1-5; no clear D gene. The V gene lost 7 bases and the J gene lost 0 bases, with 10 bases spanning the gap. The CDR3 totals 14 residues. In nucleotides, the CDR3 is TGTGCCAGCAAAAAACAAGATAGCAATCAGCCCCAGCATTTT. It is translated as CASKKQDSNQPQHF.

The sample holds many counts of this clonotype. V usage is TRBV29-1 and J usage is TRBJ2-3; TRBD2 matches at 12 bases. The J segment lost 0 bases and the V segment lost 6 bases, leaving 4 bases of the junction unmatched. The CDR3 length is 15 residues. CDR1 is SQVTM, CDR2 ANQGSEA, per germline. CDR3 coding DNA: TGCAGCGTCGGACTAGCGGGACTTAGCACAGATACGCAGTATTTT. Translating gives CSVGLAGLSTDTQYF.